This T cell receptor beta chain was sequenced during a study of cytomegalovirus exposure and HLA in healthy donors. Points from the study as a whole: After further analysis at a later stage, 17,000 or so TCR beta sequences were associated with HLA alleles at 0.05 false discovery rate.

The length of the CDR3 is 14 residues. V was shortened by 4 bases and J by 6 bases, with 15 bases between the two germline ends. CDR1 and CDR2 from the germline V gene are SGHVS and FQNEAQ. Each donor was nominally healthy when sampled (though unrecorded immune exposures were likely). This clone has just one count. What it binds is not known. 13 Jbeta primers and 60 Vbeta primers were used for the PCR. Assay: immunoSEQ multiplex PCR; the TCRdb copy retains only in-frame clones and omits some. This sample has approximately 73,000 clones, with 65% to 85% found just once. The sample comprised PBMCs. The TCR was taken from a woman aged 35 to 49 in good health and CMV-seropositive. The chain carries TRBV7-8 and TRBJ1-2, with D perhaps TRBD1 (6 bases). The CDR3 nucleotides are TGTGCCAGCAGCTCCCCTACAGGGAGCCATGGCTACACCTTC. Encoded protein: CASSSPTGSHGYTF.